The text below deals with one TCR beta chain. Its antigen is unidentified. The table came from immunoSEQ multiplex PCR; TCRdb's copy has only in-frame clones and leaves some out. The repertoire holds more than 35,000 clones, with about three quarters as singletons. This specimen comes from a study of pediatric ulcerative colitis. General study results and limits: Clonal expansions reduced rectal repertoire diversity in acute severe colitis.

One to two pinch biopsies were taken from the rectum during colonoscopy. CDR1 and CDR2 from the germline V gene are SNHLY and FYNNEI. CDR3 length: 12 amino acids. The sequence was obtained from a boy aged 5-17 years with moderate ulcerative colitis. The sample comprised gut tissue. The V gene is TRBV2, the J gene TRBJ1-1, with a possible D match to TRBD1 (5 bases). The CDR3 nucleotides read TGTGTAGACAGCTACGGGGAGGCTGAAGCTTTCTTT. Protein sequence: CVDSYGEAEAFF.